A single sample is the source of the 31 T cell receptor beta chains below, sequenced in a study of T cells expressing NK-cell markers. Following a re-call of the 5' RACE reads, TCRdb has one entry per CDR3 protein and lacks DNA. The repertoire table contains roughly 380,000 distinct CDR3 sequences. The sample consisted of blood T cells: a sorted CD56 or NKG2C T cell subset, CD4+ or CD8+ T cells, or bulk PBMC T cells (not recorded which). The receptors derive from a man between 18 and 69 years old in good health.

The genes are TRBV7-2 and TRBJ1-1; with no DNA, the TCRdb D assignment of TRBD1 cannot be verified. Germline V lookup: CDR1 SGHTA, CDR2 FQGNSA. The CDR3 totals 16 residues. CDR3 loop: CASSSRGQGKNTEAFF.

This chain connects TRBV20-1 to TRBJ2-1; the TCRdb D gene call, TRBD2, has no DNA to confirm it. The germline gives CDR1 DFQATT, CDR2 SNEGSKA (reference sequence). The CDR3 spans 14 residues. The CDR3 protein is CSARRTSRRNEQFF.

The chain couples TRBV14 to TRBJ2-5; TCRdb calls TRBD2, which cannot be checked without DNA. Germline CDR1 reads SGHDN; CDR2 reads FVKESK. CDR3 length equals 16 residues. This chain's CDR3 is CASSLQRGPLQETQYF.

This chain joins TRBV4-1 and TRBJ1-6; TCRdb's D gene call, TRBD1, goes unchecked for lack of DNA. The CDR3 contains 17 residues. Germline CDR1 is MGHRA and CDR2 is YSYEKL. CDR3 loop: CASSQVLLIGGNSPLHF.

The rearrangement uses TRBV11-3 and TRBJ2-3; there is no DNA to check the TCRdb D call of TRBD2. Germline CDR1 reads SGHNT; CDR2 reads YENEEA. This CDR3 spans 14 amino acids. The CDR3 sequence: CASSHGLDPITQYF.

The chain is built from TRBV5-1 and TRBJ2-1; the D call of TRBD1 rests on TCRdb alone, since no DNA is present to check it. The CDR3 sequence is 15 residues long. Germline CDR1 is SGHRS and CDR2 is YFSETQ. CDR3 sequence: CASSPTDRGMNEQFF.

CDR3: CASSGTGPRNTGELFF. V is TRBV21-1 and J is TRBJ2-2; TCRdb proposes TRBD1, but this gene call is untestable without DNA. TRBV21-1 is annotated as a pseudogene. CDR3 length: 16 amino acids.

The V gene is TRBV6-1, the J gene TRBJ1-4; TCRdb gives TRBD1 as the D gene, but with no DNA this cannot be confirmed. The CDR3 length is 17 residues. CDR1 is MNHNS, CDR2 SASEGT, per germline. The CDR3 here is CASSEARGTGKMNELFF.

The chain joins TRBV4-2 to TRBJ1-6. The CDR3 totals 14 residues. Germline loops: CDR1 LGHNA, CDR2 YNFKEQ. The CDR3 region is CASSQSLLEGSPHF.

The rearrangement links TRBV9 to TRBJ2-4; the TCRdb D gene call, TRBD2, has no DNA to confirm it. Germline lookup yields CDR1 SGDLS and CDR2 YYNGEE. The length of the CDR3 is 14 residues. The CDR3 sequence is CASSPNRARGIQYF.

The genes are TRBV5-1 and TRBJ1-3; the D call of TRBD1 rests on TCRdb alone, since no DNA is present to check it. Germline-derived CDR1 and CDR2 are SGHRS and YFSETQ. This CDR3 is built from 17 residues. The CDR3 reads CASSLVAGKYPGNTIYF.

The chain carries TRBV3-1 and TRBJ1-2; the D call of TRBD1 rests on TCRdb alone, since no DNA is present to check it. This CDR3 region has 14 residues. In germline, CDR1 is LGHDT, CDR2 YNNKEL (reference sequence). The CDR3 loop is CASSQGGQGYGYTF.

The chain's CDR3 is CASSLVSGGVTGELFF. The chain uses TRBV7-2 and TRBJ2-2; TCRdb designates TRBD1, a call that cannot be tested without DNA. The CDR3 contains 16 residues. Germline V gene lookup returns CDR1 SGHTA and CDR2 FQGNSA.

CDR3 loop: CASSSTSAGTNTGELFF. J is TRBJ2-2 and V is TRBV18; with no DNA, the TCRdb D assignment of TRBD1 cannot be verified. There are 17 residues in the CDR3. CDR1 and CDR2 from the germline V gene are KGHSH and LQKENI.

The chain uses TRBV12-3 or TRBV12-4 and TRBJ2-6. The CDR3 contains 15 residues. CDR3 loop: CASTLSRAGANVLTF.

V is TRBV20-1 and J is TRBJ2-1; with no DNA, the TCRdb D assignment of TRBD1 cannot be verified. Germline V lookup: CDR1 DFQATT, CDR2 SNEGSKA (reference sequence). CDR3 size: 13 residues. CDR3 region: CSVRDRGLNEQFF.

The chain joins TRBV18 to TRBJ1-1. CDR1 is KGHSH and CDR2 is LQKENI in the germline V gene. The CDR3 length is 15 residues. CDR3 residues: CASSPFNPLNTEAFF.

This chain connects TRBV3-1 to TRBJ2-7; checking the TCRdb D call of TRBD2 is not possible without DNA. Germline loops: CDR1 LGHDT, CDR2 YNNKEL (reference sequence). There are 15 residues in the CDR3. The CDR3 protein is CASSPWGSGPGEQYF.

The CDR3 reads CASSPPGGTDTQYF. The J gene is TRBJ2-3, the V gene TRBV11-2; absent DNA, TCRdb's TRBD1 call cannot be checked. Germline V gives CDR1 SGHAT, CDR2 FQNNGV. This CDR3 is 14 amino acids long.

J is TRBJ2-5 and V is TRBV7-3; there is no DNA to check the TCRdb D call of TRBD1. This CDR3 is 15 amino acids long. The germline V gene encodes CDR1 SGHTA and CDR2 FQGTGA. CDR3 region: CASSPGGGREETQYF.

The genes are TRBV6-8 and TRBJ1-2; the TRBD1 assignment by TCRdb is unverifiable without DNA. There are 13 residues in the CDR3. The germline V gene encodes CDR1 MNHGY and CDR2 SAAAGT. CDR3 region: CARDPESIYGYTF.

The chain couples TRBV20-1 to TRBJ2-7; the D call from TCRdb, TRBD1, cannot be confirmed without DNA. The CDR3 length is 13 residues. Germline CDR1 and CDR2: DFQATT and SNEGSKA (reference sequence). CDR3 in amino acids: CSPVRDRGHEQYF.

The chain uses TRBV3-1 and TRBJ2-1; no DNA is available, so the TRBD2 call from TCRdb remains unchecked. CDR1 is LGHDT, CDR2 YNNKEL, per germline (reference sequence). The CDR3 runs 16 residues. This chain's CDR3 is CASSSYSGGADNEQFF.

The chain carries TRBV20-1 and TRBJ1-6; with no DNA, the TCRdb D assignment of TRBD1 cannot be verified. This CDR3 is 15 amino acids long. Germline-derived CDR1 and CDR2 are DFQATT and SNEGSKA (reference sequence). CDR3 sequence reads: CSAREGGQVNSPLHF.

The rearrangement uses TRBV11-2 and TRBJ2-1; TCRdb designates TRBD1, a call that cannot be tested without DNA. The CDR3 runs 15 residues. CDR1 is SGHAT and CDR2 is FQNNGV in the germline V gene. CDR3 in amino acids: CASSNRGDPYNEQFF.

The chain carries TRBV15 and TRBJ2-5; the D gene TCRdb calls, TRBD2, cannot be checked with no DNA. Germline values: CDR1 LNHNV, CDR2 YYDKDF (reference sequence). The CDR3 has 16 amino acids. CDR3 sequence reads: CATSRDLPRGGETQYF.

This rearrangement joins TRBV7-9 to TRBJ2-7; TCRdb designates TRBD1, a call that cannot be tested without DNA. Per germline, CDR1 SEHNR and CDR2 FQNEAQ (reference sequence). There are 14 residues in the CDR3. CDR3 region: CASSDRDRTREQYF.

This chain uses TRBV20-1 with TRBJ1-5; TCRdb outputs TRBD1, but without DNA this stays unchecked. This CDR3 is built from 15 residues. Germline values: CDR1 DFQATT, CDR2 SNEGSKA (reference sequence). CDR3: CSARGQELSNQPQHF.

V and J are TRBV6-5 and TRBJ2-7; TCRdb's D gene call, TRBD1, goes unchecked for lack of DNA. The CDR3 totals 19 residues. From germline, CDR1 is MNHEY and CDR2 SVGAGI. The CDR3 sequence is CASSYSRQGQKVEIYEQYF.

CDR3 amino acids: CASSHVAGLGYTF. The chain recombines TRBV3-1 with TRBJ1-2. The CDR3 spans 13 residues. Germline CDR1 LGHDT, CDR2 YNNKEL (reference sequence).

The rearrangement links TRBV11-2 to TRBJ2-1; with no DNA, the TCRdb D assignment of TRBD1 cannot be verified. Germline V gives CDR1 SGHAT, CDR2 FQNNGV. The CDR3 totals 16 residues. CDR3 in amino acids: CASSFPAGASYNEQFF.